This is a list of T cell receptor beta chains from one sample in a study of T cells in Graves' hyperthyroidism and ophthalmopathy. TCRdb re-called the multiplex PCR reads through MiXCR, storing one row per CDR3 protein. This table has fewer than 550,000 distinct CDR3 sequences, about 15% appearing once. Sequenced: blood. These receptors were obtained from a woman under 30 with Graves' hyperthyroidism. Each CDR3 is given without its conserved first and last residue.

V	J	CDR3
TRBV10-3	TRBJ2-7	AIRRGQRDEQY
TRBV9	TRBJ2-5	ASSVVADPQETQY
TRBV25-1	TRBJ2-7	ASRKVGRERYEQY
TRBV9	TRBJ1-6	ASSERVGVLNSPLH
TRBV6-1	TRBJ1-1	ASRRGGNTEAF
TRBV6-2/TRBV6-3	TRBJ2-7	ASSYSSGGEQY
TRBV18	TRBJ1-6	ASSQGQGLYSPLH
TRBV18	TRBJ2-4	ASSPPGLGGIQY
TRBV28	TRBJ1-1	ASSPSLGQPNTEAF
TRBV14	TRBJ1-2	ASSQALGGYGYT
TRBV12-3/TRBV12-4	TRBJ1-4	ASSLQGNEKLF
TRBV4-1	TRBJ1-4	ASSPQVATNEKLF
TRBV3-1	TRBJ1-5	ASSQVGEGSSGDQPQH
TRBV9	TRBJ2-3	ASTPSGSTDTQY
TRBV4-1	TRBJ1-5	ASSRIRDTSSNQPQH
TRBV20-1	TRBJ2-7	SASSSGGREQY
TRBV5-6	TRBJ1-5	ASSLYVTGSNQPQH
TRBV5-5	TRBJ2-4	ASSFSVIAKNIQY
TRBV4-2	TRBJ2-2	ASSQVDATNTGELF
TRBV30	TRBJ2-3	AWTHGPTSGSSDTQY